This T cell receptor (beta chain) was recorded in a study of blood T cell repertoires in COVID-19. Study as a whole: Italy, Spain and the United States were the sources of the convalescent and acute COVID-19 samples. From T cells, B-cell-depleted T cells, or PBMCs came the material, which was cDNA or gDNA.

The germline CDR1 and CDR2 sequences are KGHSH and LQKENI. The germline V and J ends were trimmed by 3 bases and 7 bases, with 22 bases remaining between them. The length of the CDR3 is 16 residues. Original processing notes: Reference gene primers were amplified, and this amplification served to estimate nucleated cell counts. The table came from immunoSEQ multiplex PCR; TCRdb's copy has only in-frame clones and leaves some out. That table furnishes V, J and clone size, whereas the DNA furnished D and trimming. This table holds about 260,000 clones, roughly 84% found once. J is TRBJ2-7 and V is TRBV18, with TRBD1 as a possible D gene (6 bases). Sequenced sample: peripheral blood. The sequence was collected from a man in his fifties or sixties with acute or convalescent COVID-19. CDR3 loop: CASSPRPGETGREQYF. The CDR3 nucleotides read TGTGCCAGCTCACCCCGGCCAGGGGAGACAGGAAGGGAGCAGTACTTC.